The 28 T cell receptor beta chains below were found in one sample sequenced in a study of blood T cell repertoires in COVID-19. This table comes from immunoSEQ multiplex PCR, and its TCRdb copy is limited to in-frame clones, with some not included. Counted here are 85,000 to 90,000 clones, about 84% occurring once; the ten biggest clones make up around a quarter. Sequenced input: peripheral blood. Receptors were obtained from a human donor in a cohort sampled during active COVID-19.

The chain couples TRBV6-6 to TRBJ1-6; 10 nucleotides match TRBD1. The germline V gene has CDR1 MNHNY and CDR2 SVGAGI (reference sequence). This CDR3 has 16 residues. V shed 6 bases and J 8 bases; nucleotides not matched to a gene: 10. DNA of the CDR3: TGTGCCAGCAGGCGGGACAGGGGAGTAAGCGATTCACCCCTCCACTTT. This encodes CASRRDRGVSDSPLHF.

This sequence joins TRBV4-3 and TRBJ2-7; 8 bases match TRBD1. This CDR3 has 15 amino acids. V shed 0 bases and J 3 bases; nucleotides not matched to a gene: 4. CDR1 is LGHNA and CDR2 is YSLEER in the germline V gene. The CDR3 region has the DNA TGCGCCAGCAGCCAAGATAACAGGGGGGACTACGAGCAGTACTTC. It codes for CASSQDNRGDYEQYF.

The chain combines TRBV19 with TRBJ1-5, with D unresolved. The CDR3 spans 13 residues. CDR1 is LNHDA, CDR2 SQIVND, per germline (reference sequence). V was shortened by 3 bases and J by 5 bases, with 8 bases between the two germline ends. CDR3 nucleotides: TGTGCCAGTAGTATTCGGGGTCATCAGCCCCAGCATTTT. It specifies CASSIRGHQPQHF.

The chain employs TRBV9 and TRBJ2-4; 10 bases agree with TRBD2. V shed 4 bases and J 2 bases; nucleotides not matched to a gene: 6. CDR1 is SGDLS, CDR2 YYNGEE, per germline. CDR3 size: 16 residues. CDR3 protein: CASSSLAGGSKNIQYF. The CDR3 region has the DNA TGTGCCAGCAGCTCCTTAGCGGGAGGTTCCAAAAACATTCAGTACTTC.

CDR3 bases: TGTGCCAGCAGCTTGGCCGGGCGGGACGAGCAGTACTTC. Translation: CASSLAGRDEQYF. V and J are TRBV5-4 and TRBJ2-7, with D maybe TRBD2 (5 bases). The germline V and J ends were trimmed by 0 bases and 5 bases, with 9 bases remaining between them. The CDR3 consists of 13 residues. Germline V lookup: CDR1 SGHNT, CDR2 YYREEE (reference sequence).

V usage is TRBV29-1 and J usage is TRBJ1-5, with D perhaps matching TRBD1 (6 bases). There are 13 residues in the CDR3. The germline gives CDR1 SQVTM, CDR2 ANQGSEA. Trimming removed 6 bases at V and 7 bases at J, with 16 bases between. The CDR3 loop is CSVAPGQSQPQHF. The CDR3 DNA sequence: TGCAGCGTAGCCCCGGGACAAAGCCAGCCCCAGCATTTT.

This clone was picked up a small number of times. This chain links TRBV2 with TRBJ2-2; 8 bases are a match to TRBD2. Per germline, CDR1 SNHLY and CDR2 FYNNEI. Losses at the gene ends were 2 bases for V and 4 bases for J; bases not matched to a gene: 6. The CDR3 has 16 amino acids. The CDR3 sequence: CASSESTGGATGELFF. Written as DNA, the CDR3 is TGTGCCAGCAGTGAAAGTACCGGGGGGGCCACCGGGGAGCTGTTTTTT.

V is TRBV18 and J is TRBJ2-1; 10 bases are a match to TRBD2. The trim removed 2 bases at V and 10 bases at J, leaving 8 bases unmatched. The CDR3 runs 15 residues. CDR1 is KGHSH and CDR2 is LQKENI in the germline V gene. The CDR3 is CASSPAASGSGEQFF. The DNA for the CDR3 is TGTGCCAGCTCACCAGCGGCTAGCGGGAGTGGGGAGCAGTTCTTC.

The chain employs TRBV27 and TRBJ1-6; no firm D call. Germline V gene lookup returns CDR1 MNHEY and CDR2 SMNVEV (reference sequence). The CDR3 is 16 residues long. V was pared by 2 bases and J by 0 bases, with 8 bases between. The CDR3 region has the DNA TGTGCCAGCAGTTTAGGAGTCAGCTCCTATAATTCACCCCTCCACTTT. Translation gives CASSLGVSSYNSPLHF.

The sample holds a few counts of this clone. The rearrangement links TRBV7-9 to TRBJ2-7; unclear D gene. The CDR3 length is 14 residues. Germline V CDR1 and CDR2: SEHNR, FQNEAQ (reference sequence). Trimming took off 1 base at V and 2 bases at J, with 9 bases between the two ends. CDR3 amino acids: CASSLGGLAYEQYF. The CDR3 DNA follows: TGTGCCAGCAGCTTAGGTGGCCTTGCCTACGAGCAGTACTTC.

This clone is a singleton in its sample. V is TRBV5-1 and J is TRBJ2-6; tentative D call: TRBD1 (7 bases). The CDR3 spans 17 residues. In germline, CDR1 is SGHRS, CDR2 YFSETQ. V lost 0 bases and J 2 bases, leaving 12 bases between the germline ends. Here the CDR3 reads CASSLAIRGAGANVLTF. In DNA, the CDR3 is TGCGCCAGCAGCTTGGCCATCAGGGGGGCTGGGGCCAACGTCCTGACTTTC.

This CDR3 is CASSLLTSGGANIQYF. The CDR3 region has the DNA TGTGCCAGCAGCTTGTTAACTAGCGGGGGGGCAAACATTCAGTACTTC. The J gene is TRBJ2-4, the V gene TRBV5-6, with 13 bases fitting TRBD2. V gave up 1 base and J gave up 6 bases; unmatched junction bases: 4. From germline, CDR1 is SGHDT and CDR2 YYEEEE. This CDR3 region has 16 residues.

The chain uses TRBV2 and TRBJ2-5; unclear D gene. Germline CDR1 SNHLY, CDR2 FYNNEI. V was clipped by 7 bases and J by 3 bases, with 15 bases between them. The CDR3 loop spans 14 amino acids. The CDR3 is CASKNLKIEETQYF. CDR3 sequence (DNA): TGTGCCAGCAAGAACCTCAAGATAGAAGAGACCCAGTACTTC.

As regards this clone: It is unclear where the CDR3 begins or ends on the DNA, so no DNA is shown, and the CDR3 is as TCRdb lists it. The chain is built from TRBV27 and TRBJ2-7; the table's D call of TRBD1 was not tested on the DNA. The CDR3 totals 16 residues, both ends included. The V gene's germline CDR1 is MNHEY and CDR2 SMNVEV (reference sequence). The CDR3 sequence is CASSILDRVSSYEQYF.

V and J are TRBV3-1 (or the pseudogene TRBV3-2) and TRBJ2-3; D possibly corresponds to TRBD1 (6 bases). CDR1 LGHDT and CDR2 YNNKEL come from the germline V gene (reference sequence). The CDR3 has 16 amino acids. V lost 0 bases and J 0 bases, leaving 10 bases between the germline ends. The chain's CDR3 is CASSQDLGGSTDTQYF. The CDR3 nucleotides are TGTGCCAGCAGCCAAGATTTAGGGGGAAGCACAGATACGCAGTATTTT.

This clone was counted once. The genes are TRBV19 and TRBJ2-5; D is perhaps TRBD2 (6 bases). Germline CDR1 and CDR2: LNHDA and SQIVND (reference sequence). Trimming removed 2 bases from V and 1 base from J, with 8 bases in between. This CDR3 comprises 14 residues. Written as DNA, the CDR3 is TGTGCCAGTAGTATACGGGGGTTCCAAGAGACCCAGTACTTC. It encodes CASSIRGFQETQYF.

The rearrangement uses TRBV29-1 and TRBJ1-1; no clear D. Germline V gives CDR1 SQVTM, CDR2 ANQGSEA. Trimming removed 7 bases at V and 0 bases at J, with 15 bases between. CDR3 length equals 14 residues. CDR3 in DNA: TGCAGCGCCCTAACCCGGCAGGTGAACACTGAAGCTTTCTTT. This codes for CSALTRQVNTEAFF.

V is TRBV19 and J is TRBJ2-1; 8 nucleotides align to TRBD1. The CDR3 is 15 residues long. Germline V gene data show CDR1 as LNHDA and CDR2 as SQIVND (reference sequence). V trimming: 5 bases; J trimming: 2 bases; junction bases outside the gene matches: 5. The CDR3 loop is CASSADRGPYNEQFF. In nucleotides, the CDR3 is TGTGCCAGTAGTGCTGACAGGGGACCCTACAATGAGCAGTTCTTC. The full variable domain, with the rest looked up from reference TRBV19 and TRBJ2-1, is DGGITQSPKYLFRKEGQNVTLSCEQNLNHDAMYWYRQDPGQGLRLIYYSQIVNDFQKGDIAEGYSVSREKKESFPLTVTSAQKNPTAFYLCASSADRGPYNEQFFGPGTRLTVL.

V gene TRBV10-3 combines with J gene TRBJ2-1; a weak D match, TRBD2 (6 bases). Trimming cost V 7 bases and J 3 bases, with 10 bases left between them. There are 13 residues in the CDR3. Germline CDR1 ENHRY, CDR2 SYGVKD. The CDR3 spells CAITTGDYNEQFF. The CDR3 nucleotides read TGTGCCATCACGACGGGAGACTACAATGAGCAGTTCTTC.

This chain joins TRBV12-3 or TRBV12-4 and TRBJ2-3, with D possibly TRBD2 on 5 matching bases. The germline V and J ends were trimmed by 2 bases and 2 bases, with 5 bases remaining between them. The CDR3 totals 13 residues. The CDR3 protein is CASSLRDTDTQYF. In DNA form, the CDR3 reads TGTGCCAGCAGTTTACGGGACACAGATACGCAGTATTTT.

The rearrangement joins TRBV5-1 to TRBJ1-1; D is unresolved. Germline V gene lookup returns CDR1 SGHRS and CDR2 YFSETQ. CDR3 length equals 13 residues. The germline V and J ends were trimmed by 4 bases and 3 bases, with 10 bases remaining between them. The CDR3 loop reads CASSGLLDTEAFF. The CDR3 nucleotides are TGCGCCAGCAGCGGACTTCTGGACACTGAAGCTTTCTTT.

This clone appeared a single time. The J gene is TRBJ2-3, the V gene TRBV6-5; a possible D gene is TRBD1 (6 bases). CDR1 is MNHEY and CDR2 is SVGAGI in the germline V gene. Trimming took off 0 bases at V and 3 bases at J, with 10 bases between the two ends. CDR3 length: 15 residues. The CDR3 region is CASSYSGHKTDTQYF. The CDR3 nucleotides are TGTGCCAGCAGTTACTCGGGACATAAGACAGATACGCAGTATTTT.

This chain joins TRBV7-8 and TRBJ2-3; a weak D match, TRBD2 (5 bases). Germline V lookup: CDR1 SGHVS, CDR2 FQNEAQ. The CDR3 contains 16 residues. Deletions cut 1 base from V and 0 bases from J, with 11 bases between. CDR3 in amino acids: CASSLVGEPSTDTQYF. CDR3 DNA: TGTGCCAGCAGCTTAGTCGGGGAACCGAGCACAGATACGCAGTATTTT.

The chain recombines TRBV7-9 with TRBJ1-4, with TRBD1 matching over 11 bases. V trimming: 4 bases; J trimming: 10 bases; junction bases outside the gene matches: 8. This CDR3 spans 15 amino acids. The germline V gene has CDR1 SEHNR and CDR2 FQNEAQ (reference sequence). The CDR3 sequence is CASSYPDRGRRKLFF. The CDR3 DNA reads TGTGCCAGCAGCTACCCGGACAGGGGGCGCAGAAAACTGTTTTTT.

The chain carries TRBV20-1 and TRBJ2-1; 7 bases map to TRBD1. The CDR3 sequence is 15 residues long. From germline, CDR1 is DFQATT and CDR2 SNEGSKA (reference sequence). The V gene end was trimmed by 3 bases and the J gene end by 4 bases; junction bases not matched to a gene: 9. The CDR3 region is CSASVGTASYNEQFF. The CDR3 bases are TGCAGTGCTAGTGTCGGGACAGCTTCTTACAATGAGCAGTTCTTC.

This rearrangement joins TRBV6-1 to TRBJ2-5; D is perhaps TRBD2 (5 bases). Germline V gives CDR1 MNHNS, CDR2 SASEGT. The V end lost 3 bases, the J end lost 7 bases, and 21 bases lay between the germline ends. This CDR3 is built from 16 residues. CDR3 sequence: CASSERTLGVGGTQYF. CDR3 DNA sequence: TGTGCCAGCAGTGAGCGGACCCTCGGGGTCGGTGGGACCCAGTACTTC.

The DNA of the CDR3 is TGTGCCAGCAGCGCCCCCGGGACTAGCTCACTTAGCACAGATACGCAGTATTTT. Residues: CASSAPGTSSLSTDTQYF. This sequence joins TRBV9 and TRBJ2-3; TRBD2 agrees at 9 bases. With 3 bases clipped from V and 0 bases from J, the junction kept 11 bases outside the gene matches. The CDR3 extends over 18 amino acids. Germline values: CDR1 SGDLS, CDR2 YYNGEE.

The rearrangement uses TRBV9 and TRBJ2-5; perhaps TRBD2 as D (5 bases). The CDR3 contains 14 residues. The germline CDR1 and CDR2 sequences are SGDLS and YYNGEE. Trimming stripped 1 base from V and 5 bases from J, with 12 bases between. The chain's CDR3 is CASSVRAGIETQYF. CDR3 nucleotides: TGTGCCAGCAGCGTACGTGCCGGGATCGAGACCCAGTACTTC. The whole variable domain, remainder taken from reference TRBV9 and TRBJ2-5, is DSGVTQTPKHLITATGQRVTLRCSPRSGDLSVYWYQQSLDQGLQFLIQYYNGEERAKGNILERFSAQQFPDLHSELNLSSLELGDSALYFCASSVRAGIETQYFGPGTRLLVL.